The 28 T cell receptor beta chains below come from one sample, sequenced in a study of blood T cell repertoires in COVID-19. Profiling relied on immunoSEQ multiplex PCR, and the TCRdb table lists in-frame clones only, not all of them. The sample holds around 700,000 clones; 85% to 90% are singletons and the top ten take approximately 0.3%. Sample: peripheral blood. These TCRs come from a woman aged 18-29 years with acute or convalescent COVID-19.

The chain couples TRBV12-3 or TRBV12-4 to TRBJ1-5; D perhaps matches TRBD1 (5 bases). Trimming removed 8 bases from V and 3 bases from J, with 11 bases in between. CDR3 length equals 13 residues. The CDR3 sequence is CASGTTYNQPQHF. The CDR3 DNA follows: TGTGCCAGCGGGACTACATACAATCAGCCCCAGCATTTT.

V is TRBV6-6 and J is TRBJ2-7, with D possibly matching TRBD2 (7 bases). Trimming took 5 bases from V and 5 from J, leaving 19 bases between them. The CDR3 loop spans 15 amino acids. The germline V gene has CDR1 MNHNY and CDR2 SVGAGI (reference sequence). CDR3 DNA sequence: TGTGCCAGCAGTCGGGGGGCAGCCCGACCCCACGAGCAGTACTTC. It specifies CASSRGAARPHEQYF.

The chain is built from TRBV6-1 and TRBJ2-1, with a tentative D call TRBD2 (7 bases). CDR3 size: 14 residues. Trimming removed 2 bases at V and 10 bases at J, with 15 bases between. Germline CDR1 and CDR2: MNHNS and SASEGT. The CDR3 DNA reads TGTGCCAGCAGTGAATGGGGGGGGGCAGGGGAGCAGTTCTTC. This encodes CASSEWGGAGEQFF.

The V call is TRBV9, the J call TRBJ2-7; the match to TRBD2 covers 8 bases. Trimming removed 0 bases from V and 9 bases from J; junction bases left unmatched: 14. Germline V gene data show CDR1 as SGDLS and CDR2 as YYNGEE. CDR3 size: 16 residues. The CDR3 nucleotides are TGTGCCAGCAGCGTAGGAGGCGCGGGGGGTCCCCTATGGCAGTACTTC. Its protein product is CASSVGGAGGPLWQYF.

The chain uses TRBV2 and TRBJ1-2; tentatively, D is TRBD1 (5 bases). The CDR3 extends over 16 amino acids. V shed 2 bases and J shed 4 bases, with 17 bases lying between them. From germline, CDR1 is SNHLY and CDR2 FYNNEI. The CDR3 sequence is CASSEWGDGELYGYTF. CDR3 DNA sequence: TGTGCCAGCAGTGAATGGGGGGACGGTGAACTCTATGGCTACACCTTC.

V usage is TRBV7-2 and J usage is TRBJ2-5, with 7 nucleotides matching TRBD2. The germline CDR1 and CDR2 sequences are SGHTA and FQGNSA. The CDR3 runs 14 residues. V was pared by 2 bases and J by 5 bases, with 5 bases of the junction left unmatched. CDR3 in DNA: TGTGCCAGCAGCTTACGGGGGGTCGGGGAGACCCAGTACTTC. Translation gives CASSLRGVGETQYF.

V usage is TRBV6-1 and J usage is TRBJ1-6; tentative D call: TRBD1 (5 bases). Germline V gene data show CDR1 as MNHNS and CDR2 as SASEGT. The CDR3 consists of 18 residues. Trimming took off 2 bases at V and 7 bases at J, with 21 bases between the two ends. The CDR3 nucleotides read TGTGCCAGCAGTGAATACTCCTGGGGCACACCCCTAAATTCACCCCTCCACTTT. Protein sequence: CASSEYSWGTPLNSPLHF.

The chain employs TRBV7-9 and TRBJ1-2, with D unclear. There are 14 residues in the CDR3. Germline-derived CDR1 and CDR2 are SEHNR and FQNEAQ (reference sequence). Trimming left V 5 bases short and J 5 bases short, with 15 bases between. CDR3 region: CASSGREAVYGYTF. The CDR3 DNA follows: TGTGCCAGCAGCGGACGGGAGGCAGTTTATGGCTACACCTTC.

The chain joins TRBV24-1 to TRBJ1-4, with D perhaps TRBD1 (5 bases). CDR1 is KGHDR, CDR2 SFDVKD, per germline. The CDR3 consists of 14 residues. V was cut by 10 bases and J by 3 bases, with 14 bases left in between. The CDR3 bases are TGTGCCACTAGGGGAGGGCGGGCTAATGAAAAACTGTTTTTT. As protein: CATRGGRANEKLFF.

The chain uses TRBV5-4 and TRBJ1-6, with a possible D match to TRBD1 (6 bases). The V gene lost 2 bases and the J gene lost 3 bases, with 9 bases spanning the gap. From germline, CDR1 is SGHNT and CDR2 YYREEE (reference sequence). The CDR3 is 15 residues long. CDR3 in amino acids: CASSFQGYYNSPLHF. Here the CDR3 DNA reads TGTGCCAGCAGCTTTCAGGGGTACTATAATTCACCCCTCCACTTT. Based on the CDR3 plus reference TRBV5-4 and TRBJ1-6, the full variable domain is ETGVTQSPTHLIKTRGQQVTLRCSSQSGHNTVSWYQQALGQGPQFIFQYYREEENGRGNFPPRFSGLQFPNYSSELNVNALELDDSALYLCASSFQGYYNSPLHFGNGTRLTVT.

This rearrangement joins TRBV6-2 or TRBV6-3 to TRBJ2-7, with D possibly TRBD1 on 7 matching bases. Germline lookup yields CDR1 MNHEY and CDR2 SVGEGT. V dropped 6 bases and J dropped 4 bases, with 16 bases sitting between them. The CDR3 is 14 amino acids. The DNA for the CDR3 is TGTGCCAGCAGCAGACTAGGGGGCCGATACGAGCAGTACTTC. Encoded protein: CASSRLGGRYEQYF.

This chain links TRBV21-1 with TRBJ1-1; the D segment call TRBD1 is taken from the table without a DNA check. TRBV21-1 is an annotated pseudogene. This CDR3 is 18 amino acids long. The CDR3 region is CASSTGWTGKTLNTEAFF. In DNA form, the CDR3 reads TGTGCCAGCAGCACAGGTTGGACAGGGAAAACCCTAAACACTGAAGCTTTCTTT.

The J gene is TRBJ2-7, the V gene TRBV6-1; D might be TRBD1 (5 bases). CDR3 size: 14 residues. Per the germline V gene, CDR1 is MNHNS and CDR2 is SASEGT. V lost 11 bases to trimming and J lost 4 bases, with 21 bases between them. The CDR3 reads CAVQGRYGGYEQYF. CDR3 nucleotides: TGTGCCGTCCAGGGTAGATACGGTGGATACGAGCAGTACTTC.

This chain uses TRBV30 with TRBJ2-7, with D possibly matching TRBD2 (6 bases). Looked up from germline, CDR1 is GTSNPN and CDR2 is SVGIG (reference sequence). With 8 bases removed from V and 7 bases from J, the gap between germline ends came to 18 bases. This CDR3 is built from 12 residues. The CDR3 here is CAALGLAREQYF. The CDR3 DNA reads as TGTGCCGCATTGGGCCTAGCGAGGGAGCAGTACTTC. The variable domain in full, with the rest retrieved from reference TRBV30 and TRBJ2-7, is SQTIHQWPATLVQPVGSPLSLECTVEGTSNPNLYWYRQAAGRGLQLLFYSVGIGQISSEVPQNLSASRPQDRQFILSSKKLLLSDSGFYLCAALGLAREQYFGPGTRLTVT.

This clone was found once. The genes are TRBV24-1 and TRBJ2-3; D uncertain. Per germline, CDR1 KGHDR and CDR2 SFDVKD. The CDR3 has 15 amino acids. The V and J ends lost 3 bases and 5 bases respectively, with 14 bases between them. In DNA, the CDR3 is TGTGCCACCAGTGATGGCCAGGTCTATCAAGATACGCAGTATTTT. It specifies CATSDGQVYQDTQYF.

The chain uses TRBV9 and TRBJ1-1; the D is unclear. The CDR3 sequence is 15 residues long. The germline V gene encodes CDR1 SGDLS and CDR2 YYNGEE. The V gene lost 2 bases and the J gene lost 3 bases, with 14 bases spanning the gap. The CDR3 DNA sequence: TGTGCCAGCAGCGTCCATGCAGGTAGTGACACTGAAGCTTTCTTT. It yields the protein CASSVHAGSDTEAFF.

CDR3 in amino acids: CASSFGLAGNQETQYF. CDR3 DNA: TGTGCCAGCAGCTTTGGACTAGCGGGGAACCAAGAGACCCAGTACTTC. J is TRBJ2-5 and V is TRBV5-4, with 12 nucleotides matching TRBD2. Germline V lookup: CDR1 SGHNT, CDR2 YYREEE (reference sequence). The CDR3 covers 16 residues. The V gene end was trimmed by 2 bases and the J gene end by 0 bases; junction bases not matched to a gene: 2.

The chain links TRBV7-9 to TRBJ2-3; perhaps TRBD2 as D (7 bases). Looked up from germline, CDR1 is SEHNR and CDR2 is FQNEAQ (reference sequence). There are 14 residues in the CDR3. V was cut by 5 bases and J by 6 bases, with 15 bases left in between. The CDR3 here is CASSPSGGRDTQYF. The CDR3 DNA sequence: TGTGCCAGCAGCCCCTCCGGGGGGCGGGATACGCAGTATTTT.

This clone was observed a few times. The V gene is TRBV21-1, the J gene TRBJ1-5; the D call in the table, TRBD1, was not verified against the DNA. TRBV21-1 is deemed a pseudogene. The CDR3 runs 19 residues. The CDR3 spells CASSMYRGWTPLSTQPQHF. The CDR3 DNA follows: TGTGCCAGCAGCATGTACAGGGGGTGGACCCCCTTAAGCACTCAGCCCCAGCATTTT.

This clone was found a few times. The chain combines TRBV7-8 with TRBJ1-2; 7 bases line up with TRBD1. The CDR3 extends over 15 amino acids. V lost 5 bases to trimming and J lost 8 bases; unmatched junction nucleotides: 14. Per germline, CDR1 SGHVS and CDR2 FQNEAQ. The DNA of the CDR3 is TGTGCCAGCAGCCCCGATTTGGGCAGGGGGACCGGCTACACCTTC. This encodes CASSPDLGRGTGYTF.

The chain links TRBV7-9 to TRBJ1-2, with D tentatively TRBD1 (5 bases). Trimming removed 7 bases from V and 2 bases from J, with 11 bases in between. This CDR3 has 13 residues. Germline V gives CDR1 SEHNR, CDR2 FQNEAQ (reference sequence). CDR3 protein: CASIPRGNYGYTF. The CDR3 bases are TGTGCCAGCATCCCGCGGGGGAACTATGGCTACACCTTC. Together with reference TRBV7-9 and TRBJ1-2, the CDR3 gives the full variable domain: DTGVSQNPRHKITKRGQNVTFRCDPISEHNRLYWYRQTLGQGPEFLTYFQNEAQLEKSRLLSDRFSAERPKGSFSTLEIQRTEQGDSAMYLCASIPRGNYGYTFGSGTRLTVV.

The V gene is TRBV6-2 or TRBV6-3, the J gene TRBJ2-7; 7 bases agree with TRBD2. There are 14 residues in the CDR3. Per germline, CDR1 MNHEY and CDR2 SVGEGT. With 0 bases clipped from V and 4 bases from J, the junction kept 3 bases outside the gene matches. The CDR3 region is CASSYSRAGYEQYF. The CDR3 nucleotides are TGTGCCAGCAGTTACTCGAGAGCGGGGTACGAGCAGTACTTC.

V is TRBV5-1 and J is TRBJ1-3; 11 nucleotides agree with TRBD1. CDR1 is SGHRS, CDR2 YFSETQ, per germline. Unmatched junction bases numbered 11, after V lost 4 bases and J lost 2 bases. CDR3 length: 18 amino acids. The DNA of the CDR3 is TGCGCCAGCAGCCCTAACCCCGGGACAGGGGGGACTGGAAACACCATATATTTT. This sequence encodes CASSPNPGTGGTGNTIYF.

This chain's CDR3 is CASSLTSGAGESPLHF. The CDR3 DNA reads TGTGCCAGCAGCTTAACATCCGGGGCAGGGGAGTCACCCCTCCACTTT. This rearrangement joins TRBV13 to TRBJ1-6, with a possible D match to TRBD1 (6 bases). In germline, CDR1 is PRHDT, CDR2 FYEKMQ (reference sequence). The CDR3 sequence is 16 residues long. V was shortened by 2 bases and J by 10 bases, with 18 bases between the two germline ends.

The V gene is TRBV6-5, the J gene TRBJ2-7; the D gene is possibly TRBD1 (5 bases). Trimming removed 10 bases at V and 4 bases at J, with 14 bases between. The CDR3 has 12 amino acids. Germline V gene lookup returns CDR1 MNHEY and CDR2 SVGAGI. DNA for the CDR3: TGTGCCACCCAAGGGGATGTTTACGAGCAGTACTTC. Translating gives CATQGDVYEQYF.

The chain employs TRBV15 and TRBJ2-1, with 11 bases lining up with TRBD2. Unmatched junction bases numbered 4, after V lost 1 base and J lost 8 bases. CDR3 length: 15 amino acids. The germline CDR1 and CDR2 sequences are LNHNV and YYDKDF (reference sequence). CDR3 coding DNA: TGTGCCACCAGCAGAGGTAGCGGGGGGGCGTATGAGCAGTTCTTC. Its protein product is CATSRGSGGAYEQFF. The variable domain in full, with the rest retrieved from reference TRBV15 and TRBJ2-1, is DAMVIQNPRYQVTQFGKPVTLSCSQTLNHNVMYWYQQKSSQAPKLLFHYYDKDFNNEADTPDNFQSRRPNTSFCFLDIRSPGLGDTAMYLCATSRGSGGAYEQFFGPGTRLTVL.

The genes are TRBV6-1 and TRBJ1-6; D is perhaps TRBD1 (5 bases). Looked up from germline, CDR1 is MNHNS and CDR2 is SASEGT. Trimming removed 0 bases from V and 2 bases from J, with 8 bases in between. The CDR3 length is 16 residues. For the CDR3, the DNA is TGTGCCAGCAGTGAAGCACCAGGGACCTATAATTCACCCCTCCACTTT. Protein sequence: CASSEAPGTYNSPLHF.

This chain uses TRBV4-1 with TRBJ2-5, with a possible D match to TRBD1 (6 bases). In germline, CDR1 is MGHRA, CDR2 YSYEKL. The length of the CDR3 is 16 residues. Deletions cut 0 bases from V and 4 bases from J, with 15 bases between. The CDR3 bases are TGCGCCAGCAGCCAAGATGAAAGCAGGGGAAGAGAGACCCAGTACTTC. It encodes CASSQDESRGRETQYF.